A single sample is the source of the 6 T cell receptor beta chains below, sequenced in a study of blood T cell repertoires in COVID-19. Clones were read by immunoSEQ multiplex PCR, and TCRdb kept only the in-frame ones, dropping some. The sample holds some 110,000 clones, 82% seen once. Input material: peripheral blood. The source is a woman aged 70-85 years with acute or convalescent COVID-19.

The rearrangement uses TRBV6-6 and TRBJ1-1; no reliable D call. CDR3 length: 14 amino acids. CDR1 MNHNY and CDR2 SVGAGI come from the germline V gene (reference sequence). The V end lost 0 bases, the J end lost 4 bases, and 9 bases lay between the germline ends. The CDR3 loop is CASSYSTSITEAFF. The CDR3 region has the DNA TGTGCCAGCAGTTACTCGACTAGTATCACTGAAGCTTTCTTT.

The chain uses TRBV4-3 and TRBJ2-3; 11 nucleotides line up with TRBD2. Per germline, CDR1 LGHNA and CDR2 YSLEER. Losses at the gene ends were 0 bases for V and 1 base for J; bases not matched to a gene: 9. This CDR3 spans 19 amino acids. The CDR3 DNA follows: TGCGCCAGCAGCCAAGAGATCGTAGCGGGGGGGAAGGGCACAGATACGCAGTATTTT. Its protein is CASSQEIVAGGKGTDTQYF.

This chain links TRBV2 with TRBJ1-5; a weak D match, TRBD1 (5 bases). The length of the CDR3 is 14 residues. Germline V gene lookup returns CDR1 SNHLY and CDR2 FYNNEI. Trimming removed 7 bases from V and 1 base from J, with 11 bases in between. The DNA for the CDR3 is TGTGCCAGCACCGCGGGACGAAGCAATCAGCCCCAGCATTTT. Translated: CASTAGRSNQPQHF.

In this sample, this clone turned up once. The rearrangement uses TRBV29-1 and TRBJ1-1, with 8 bases fitting TRBD1. The germline CDR1 and CDR2 sequences are SQVTM and ANQGSEA. Trimming removed 8 bases from V and 6 bases from J; junction bases left unmatched: 11. CDR3 length equals 13 residues. Here the CDR3 reads CSTVTGGMAEAFF. The CDR3 DNA sequence: TGCAGCACGGTAACAGGGGGTATGGCTGAAGCTTTCTTT.

The chain links TRBV6-1 to TRBJ1-1; no definite D call. CDR1 is MNHNS and CDR2 is SASEGT in the germline V gene. V was cut by 2 bases and J by 8 bases, with 9 bases left in between. The CDR3 is 12 amino acids. CDR3 amino acids: CASSESRSEAFF. CDR3 coding DNA: TGTGCCAGCAGTGAAAGTCGGAGCGAAGCTTTCTTT.

This clone is a singleton in its sample. The V and J genes are TRBV30 and TRBJ2-3; maybe TRBD2 (6 bases). CDR3 length: 12 amino acids. V was trimmed by 8 bases and J by 3 bases, leaving 12 bases between them. The germline gives CDR1 GTSNPN, CDR2 SVGIG (reference sequence). CDR3 in amino acids: CAARAGTDTQYF. DNA for the CDR3: TGTGCCGCGAGGGCGGGAACAGATACGCAGTATTTT.